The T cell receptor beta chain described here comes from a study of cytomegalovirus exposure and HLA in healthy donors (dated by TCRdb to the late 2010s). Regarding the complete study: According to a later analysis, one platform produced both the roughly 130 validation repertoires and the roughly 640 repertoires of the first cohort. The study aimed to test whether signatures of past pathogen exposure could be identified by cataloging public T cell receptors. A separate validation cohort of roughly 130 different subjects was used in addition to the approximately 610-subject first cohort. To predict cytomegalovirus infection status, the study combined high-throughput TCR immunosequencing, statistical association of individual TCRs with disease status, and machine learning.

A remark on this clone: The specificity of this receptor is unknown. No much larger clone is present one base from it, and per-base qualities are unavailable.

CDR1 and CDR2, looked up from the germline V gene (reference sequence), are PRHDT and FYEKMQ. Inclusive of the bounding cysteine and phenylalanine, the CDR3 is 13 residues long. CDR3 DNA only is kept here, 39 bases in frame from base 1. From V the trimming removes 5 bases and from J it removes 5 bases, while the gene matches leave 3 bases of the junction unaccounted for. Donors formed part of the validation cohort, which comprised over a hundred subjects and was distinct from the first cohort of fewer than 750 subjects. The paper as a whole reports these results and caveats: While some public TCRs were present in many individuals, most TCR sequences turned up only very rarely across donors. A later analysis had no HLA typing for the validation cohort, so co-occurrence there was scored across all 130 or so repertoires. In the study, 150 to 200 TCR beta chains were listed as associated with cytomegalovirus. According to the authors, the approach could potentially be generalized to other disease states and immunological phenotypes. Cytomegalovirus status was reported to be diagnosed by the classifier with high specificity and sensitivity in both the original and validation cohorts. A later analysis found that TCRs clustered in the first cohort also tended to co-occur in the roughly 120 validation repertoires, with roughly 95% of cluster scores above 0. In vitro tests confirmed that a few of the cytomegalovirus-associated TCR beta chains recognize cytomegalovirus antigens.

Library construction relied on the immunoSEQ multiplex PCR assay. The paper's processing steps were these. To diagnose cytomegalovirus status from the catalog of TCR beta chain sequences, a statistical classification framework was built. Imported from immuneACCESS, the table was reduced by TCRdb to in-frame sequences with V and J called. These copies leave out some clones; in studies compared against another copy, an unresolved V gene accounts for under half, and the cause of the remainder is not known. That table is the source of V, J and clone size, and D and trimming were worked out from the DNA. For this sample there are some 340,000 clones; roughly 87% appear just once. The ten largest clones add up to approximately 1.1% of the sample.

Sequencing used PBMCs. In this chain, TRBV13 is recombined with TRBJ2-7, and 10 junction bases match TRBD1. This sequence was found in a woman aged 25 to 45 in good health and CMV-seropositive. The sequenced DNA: TGTGCCAGCAGCAGGGACAGGGGAAACGAGCAGTACTTC. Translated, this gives CASSRDRGNEQYF.